These T cell receptor beta chains were read from a single sample in a study of blood T cell repertoires in COVID-19. Sequenced by immunoSEQ multiplex PCR; TCRdb stores in-frame clones only, minus some. In the table there are roughly 260,000 clones, approximately 86% of which are singletons. The source material was peripheral blood. These receptors were collected from a man between 35 and 55 years old who had recovered from COVID-19. Each CDR3 is given with its conserved first and last residue.

>TRBJ2-7|TRBV6-5
CASSYSLLAAYEQYF
>TRBJ2-1|TRBV29-1
CSGQGGRNEQFF
>TRBJ1-5|TRBV19
CASSFAGSERPQHF
>TRBJ2-3|TRBV19
CASSTASGVGDTQYF
>TRBJ2-7|TRBV30
CAWTQQVAGGREQYF
>TRBJ1-2|TRBV27
CASSLTGGYGYTF
>TRBJ1-1|TRBV30
CAWNRGLVEAFF
>TRBJ1-5|TRBV18
CASSRQGAGQPQHF
>TRBJ1-4|TRBV7-9
CASSLAGQGGLFF
>TRBJ2-7|TRBV5-6
CASSSQGGYIAEQYF
>TRBJ2-7|TRBV6-2/TRBV6-3
CASSYPTSGRTEQYF
>TRBJ2-5|TRBV10-3
CAISSSGGLQETQYF
>TRBJ2-3|TRBV28
CASIKGRATDTQYF
>TRBJ1-2|TRBV5-1
CASSSLRGGGYGYTF
>TRBJ2-1|TRBV5-4
CASSLTSGRNSGDEQFF
>TRBJ2-3|TRBV5-5
CASSLDLGTDTQYF
>TRBJ2-1|TRBV29-1
CSVGQNLVYNEQFF
>TRBJ1-4|TRBV24-1
CATSDFRDRVEKLFF
>TRBJ1-6|TRBV7-8
CASSLAPAGERDSPLHF
>TRBJ2-1|TRBV7-9
CASSPQGELYNEQFF
>TRBJ1-2|TRBV6-5
CASSYHDNFNYGYTF
>TRBJ2-1|TRBV29-1
CSATSGGEQFF
>TRBJ1-6|TRBV18
CASSPTGGANSPLHF
>TRBJ1-2|TRBV29-1
CSVRTETYYGYTF
>TRBJ2-7|TRBV19
CASSRQSPYEQYF
>TRBJ2-3|TRBV7-2
CASSLVPWTSAHTQYF
>TRBJ1-3|TRBV30
CAGLGARARRRNTIYF
>TRBJ2-3|TRBV3-1/TRBV3-2
CASSQGPSGDSTDTQYF
>TRBJ2-2|TRBV11-2
CASSAQGAYTGELFF
>TRBJ2-5|TRBV10-3
CAASLDFLGETQYF
>TRBJ1-1|TRBV12-3/TRBV12-4
CASTRAGNTEAFF
>TRBJ1-2|TRBV23-1
CASSQRDIFPYGYTF
>TRBJ2-2|TRBV6-1
CASSDRGGGELFF
>TRBJ2-2|TRBV6-6
CASSPHRGAGGGTGELFF
>TRBJ2-7|TRBV18
CASSPGGSNYEQYF
>TRBJ1-1|TRBV30
CACNIPGTVNTEAFF
>TRBJ2-1|TRBV27
CASSPPAGGVGHNEQFF
>TRBJ2-3|TRBV9
CASSVGSSYETDTQYF
>TRBJ2-5|TRBV10-3
CAINNLGLAGEETQYF
>TRBJ2-3|TRBV3-1/TRBV3-2
CASSQDLSGRGSDTQYF
>TRBJ2-2|TRBV7-3
CASSPRGGANTGELFF
>TRBJ2-1|TRBV7-7
CASSLAPGSSYNEQFF